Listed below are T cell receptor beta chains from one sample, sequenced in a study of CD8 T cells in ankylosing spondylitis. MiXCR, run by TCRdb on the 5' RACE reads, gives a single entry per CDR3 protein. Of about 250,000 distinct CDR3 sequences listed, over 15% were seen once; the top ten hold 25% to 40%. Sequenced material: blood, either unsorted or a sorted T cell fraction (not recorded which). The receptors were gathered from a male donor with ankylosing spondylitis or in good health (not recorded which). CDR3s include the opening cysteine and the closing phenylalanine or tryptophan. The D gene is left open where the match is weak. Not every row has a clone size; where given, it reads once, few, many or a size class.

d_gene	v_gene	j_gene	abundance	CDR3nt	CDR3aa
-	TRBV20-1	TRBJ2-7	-	TGCAGTGCTACGGACGGAAGCTCCTACGAGCAGTACTTC	CSATDGSSYEQYF
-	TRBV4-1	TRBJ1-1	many	TGCGCCAGCAGCCAAGTCCTTACTGAGGACCCCTCGAACACTGAAGCTTTCTTT	CASSQVLTEDPSNTEAFF
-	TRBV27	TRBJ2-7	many	TGTGCCAGCAGTTCGCGGGACAGAGGGGTCTACGAGCAGTACTTC	CASSSRDRGVYEQYF
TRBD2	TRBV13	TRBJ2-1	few	TGTGCCAGCAGCGACGGACTAGCGGGGTCCAATGAGCAGTTCTTC	CASSDGLAGSNEQFF
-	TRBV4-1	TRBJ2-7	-	TGCGCCAGCAGCCAAGATGTCTCCTACGAGCAGTACTTC	CASSQDVSYEQYF
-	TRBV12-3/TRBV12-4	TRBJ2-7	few	TGTGCCAGCAGTTTATGGGTAGAACCTTACTACGAGCAGTACTTC	CASSLWVEPYYEQYF
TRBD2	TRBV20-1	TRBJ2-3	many	TGCAGTGCTCTGGGGACTAGCGGCCCTAGCACAGATACGCAGTATTTT	CSALGTSGPSTDTQYF
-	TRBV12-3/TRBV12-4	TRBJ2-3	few	TGTGCCAGCAACATGGTGGGACAAGGCACAGATACGCAGTATTTT	CASNMVGQGTDTQYF
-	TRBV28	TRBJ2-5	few	TGTGCCAGCAGAACGACGGTTTTAGACCAAGAGACCCAGTACTTC	CASRTTVLDQETQYF
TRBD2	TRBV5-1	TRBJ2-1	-	TGCGCCAGCAGCACAGAGGGACTAGCTACCTACAATGAGCAGTTCTTC	CASSTEGLATYNEQFF
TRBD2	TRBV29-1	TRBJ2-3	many	TGCAGCGTTGACCCTAGCGGGAGCACAGATACGCAGTATTTT	CSVDPSGSTDTQYF
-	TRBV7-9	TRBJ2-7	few	TGTGCCAGCAGCTTAGTCACCTACGAGCAGTACTTC	CASSLVTYEQYF
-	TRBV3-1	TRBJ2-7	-	TGTGCCAGCAGCCAAGAGAGTAGCGGATCCTACGAGCAGTACTTC	CASSQESSGSYEQYF
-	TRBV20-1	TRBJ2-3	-	TGCAGTGCTAGAGATGGGGGTAGCGGCACAGATACGCAGTATTTT	CSARDGGSGTDTQYF
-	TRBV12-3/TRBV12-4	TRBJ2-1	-	TGTGCCAGCAGTTTAATGGGGGATAAAGACAATGAGCAGTTCTTC	CASSLMGDKDNEQFF
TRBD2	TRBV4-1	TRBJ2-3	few	TGCGCCAGCAGCCAAACGAGGGGAGGGACAGATACGCAGTATTTT	CASSQTRGGTDTQYF
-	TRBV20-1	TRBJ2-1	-	TGCAGTGCTAGAGATTTTGAGGGAGGCTACAATGAGCAGTTCTTC	CSARDFEGGYNEQFF
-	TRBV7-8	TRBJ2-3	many	TGTGCCAGCAGTTCCTGGGACCCTCTCACAGATACGCAGTATTTT	CASSSWDPLTDTQYF
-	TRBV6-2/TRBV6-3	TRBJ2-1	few	TGTGCCAGCAGTTACGAGGTTGGCAGGGGATACAATGAGCAGTTCTTC	CASSYEVGRGYNEQFF
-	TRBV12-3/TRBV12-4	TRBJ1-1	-	TGTGCCAGCAGTCTCAGCGTAATGAACACTGAAGCTTTCTTT	CASSLSVMNTEAFF
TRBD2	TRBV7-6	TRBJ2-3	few	TGTGCCAGCAGCCCAGAGGCGCGGGAGAGCACAGATACGCAGTATTTT	CASSPEARESTDTQYF
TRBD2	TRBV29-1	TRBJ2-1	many	TGCAGCGTTGAAGACCTAGGGACTAGCGGGGGCAATGAGCAGTTCTTC	CSVEDLGTSGGNEQFF
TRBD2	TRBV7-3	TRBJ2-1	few	TGTGCCAGCAGTTACCAGCGGGGGGCCTACAATGAGCAGTTCTTC	CASSYQRGAYNEQFF
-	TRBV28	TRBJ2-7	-	TGTGCCAGCAGTTTATTGACCGAGGGGGTCGTCTTC	CASSLLTEGVVF
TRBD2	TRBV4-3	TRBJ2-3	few	TGCGCCAGCAGCGAAAGACTAGCGGGAGATACGCAGTATTTT	CASSERLAGDTQYF
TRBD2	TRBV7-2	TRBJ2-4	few	TGTGCCAGCAGCTTGAGCGGGAGGGCCAAAAACATTCAGTACTTC	CASSLSGRAKNIQYF
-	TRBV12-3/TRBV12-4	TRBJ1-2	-	TGTGCCAGCAGTTTAGGGTGGGGCTACACCTTC	CASSLGWGYTF
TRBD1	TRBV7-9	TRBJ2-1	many	TGTGCCAGCAGCTTAGCGGACAGGGGGCAAAATGAGCAGTTCTTC	CASSLADRGQNEQFF
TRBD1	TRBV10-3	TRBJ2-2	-	TGTGCCGGAGGGGGACAGGGTGGCACCGGGGAGCTGTTTTTT	CAGGGQGGTGELFF
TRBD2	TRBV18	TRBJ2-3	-	TGTGCCACCGATCTAGCGGGGACCACAGATACGCAGTATTTT	CATDLAGTTDTQYF
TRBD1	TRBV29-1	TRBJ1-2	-	TGCAGCGTCGACAGGGGTATTCATGGCTACACCTTC	CSVDRGIHGYTF
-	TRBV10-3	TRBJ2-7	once	TGTGCCATCAGTGAGTCCGTGGAGCAGTACTTC	CAISESVEQYF
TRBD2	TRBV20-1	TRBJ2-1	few	TGCTGTGCTAGAGATCGGGAGGGAGGGGGGTCCTACAATGAGCAGTTCTTC	CCARDREGGGSYNEQFF
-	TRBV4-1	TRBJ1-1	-	TGCGCCAGCAGCCAAGATGGGGGAGCGACTGAAGCTTTCTTT	CASSQDGGATEAFF
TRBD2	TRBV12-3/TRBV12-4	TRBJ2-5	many	TGTGCCAGCAGTTTACCCTCGGCGGGAGATGCCGAAGAGACCCAGTACTTC	CASSLPSAGDAEETQYF
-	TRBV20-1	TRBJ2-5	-	TGCAGTGCTAGGAACGAAGGGCTGGAGACCCAGTACTTC	CSARNEGLETQYF
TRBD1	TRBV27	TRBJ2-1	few	TGTGCCAGCAGTTTAGCGGCAGGGGGTTGGAATGAGCAGTTCTTC	CASSLAAGGWNEQFF
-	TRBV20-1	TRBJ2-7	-	TGCAGTGCTAGAGACTTGTTCGAATACCAAGGGACTCGGCGGGACGGGCCTCCGTACGAGCAGTACTTC	CSARDLFEYQGTRRDGPPYEQYF
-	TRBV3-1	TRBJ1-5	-	TGTGCCAGCAGCCAAGATTTAGGAAGCAATCAGCCCCAGCATTTT	CASSQDLGSNQPQHF
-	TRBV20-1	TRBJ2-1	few	TGCAGTGCCGTAATCCCGCAGGCCGCATTGGATGAGCAGTTCTTC	CSAVIPQAALDEQFF
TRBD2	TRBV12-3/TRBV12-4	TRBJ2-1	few	TGTGCCAGCAGTTCTCCCGAGACTAGCATCCCTGAGCAGTTCTTC	CASSSPETSIPEQFF
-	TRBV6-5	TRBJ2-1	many	TGTGCCAGCAGTTACGGCGGAGGACCTTACAATGAGCAGTTCTTC	CASSYGGGPYNEQFF
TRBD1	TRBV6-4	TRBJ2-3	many	TGTGCCAGCAGTGACGGGACAGGGATGGGAGATACGCAGTATTTT	CASSDGTGMGDTQYF
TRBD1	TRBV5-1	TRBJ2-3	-	TGCGCCAGCAGCTTTGGGACAGGGAGCACAGATACGCAGTATTTT	CASSFGTGSTDTQYF
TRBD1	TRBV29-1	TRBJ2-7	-	TGCAGCGTTGCGGGACAGGTACCTTACGAGCAGTACTTC	CSVAGQVPYEQYF
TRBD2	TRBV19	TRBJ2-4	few	TGTGCCACCCGTAGCGGGAGTAGTTGGGAAAACATTCAGTACTTC	CATRSGSSWENIQYF
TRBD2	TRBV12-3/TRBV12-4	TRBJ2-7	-	TGTGCCAGCAGTTTCCAGGGAGGGAACGAGCAGTACTTC	CASSFQGGNEQYF
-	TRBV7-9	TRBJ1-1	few	TGTGCCAGCAGCTCGCACCGGACAGCGAACACTGAAGCTTTCTTT	CASSSHRTANTEAFF
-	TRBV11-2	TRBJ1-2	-	TGTGCCAGCAGCTTCACCCAGCTGGATGGCTACACCTTC	CASSFTQLDGYTF
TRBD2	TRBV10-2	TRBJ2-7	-	TGCGCCAGCGGGACTAGCCTTTCCTACGAGCAGTACTTC	CASGTSLSYEQYF
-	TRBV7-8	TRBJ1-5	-	TGTGCCAGCAGCTTAGCGGGCAGGTATTATAGCAATCAGCCCCAGCATTTT	CASSLAGRYYSNQPQHF
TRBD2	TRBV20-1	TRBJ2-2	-	TGCAGTGCCGAACCTAGCGGGAGGGCCGCCGGGGAGCTGTTTTTT	CSAEPSGRAAGELFF
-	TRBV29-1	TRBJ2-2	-	TGCAGCGTTGAAGACTCGGCAGATGAACTAACCGGGGAGCTGTTTTTT	CSVEDSADELTGELFF
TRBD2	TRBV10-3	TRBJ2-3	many	TGTGCCATCAGTGAGTTAACTAGCGGAAGCACAGATACGCAGTATTTT	CAISELTSGSTDTQYF
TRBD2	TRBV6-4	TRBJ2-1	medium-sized	TGTGCCAGCAGTGACGGCGGGAGAACCTACAATGAGCAGTTCTTC	CASSDGGRTYNEQFF
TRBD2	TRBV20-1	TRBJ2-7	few	TGCAGTGCCCGCGGGACTAGCGGGAGAGGCGAGCAGTACTTC	CSARGTSGRGEQYF
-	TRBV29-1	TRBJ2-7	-	TGCAGCGTTGAAGTCGGGACGGGAAACGAGCAGTACTTC	CSVEVGTGNEQYF
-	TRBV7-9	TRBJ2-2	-	TGTGCCAGCCCCCGGGACGACACCGGGGAGCTGTTTTTT	CASPRDDTGELFF
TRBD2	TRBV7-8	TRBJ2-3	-	TGTGCCAGCAGCTTAGGAAGTAGCGGGAGTTCGGATACGCAGTATTTT	CASSLGSSGSSDTQYF
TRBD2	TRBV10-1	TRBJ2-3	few	TGCGCCAGCAGTGAAGGGACTAGCGACACAGATACGCAGTATTTT	CASSEGTSDTDTQYF